This TCR beta chain was documented in a study of tumor-infiltrating lymphocytes in primary liver carcinoma. Out of unsorted whole blood came the blood RNA, and germline DNA was extracted as well. This clonotype was observed many times. The input was 500 ng total RNA; TCR beta cDNA was made from it with a constant-region primer. Slightly modified ARM-PCR with three nested multiplex PCR rounds yielded TCR beta libraries. The first two PCR rounds used TRBV1-TRBV30 primers with a Cbeta primer, roughly 10 cycles each. TCRdb redid the calling of the multiplex PCR reads with MiXCR, one entry per CDR3 protein. The profile shows around 330,000 distinct CDR3 sequences, around three fifths of them singletons. The germline gives CDR1 MNHNS, CDR2 SASEGT. V was trimmed by 2 bases and J by 7 bases, leaving 21 bases between them. The CDR3 is 17 amino acids.

Sequencing was performed on peripheral blood. The TCR originated in a middle-aged man with primary liver carcinoma and hepatitis B virus infection. V is TRBV6-1 and J is TRBJ1-5, with D maybe TRBD1 (5 bases). The CDR3 sequence: CASSEIWGSSGRQPQHF. Written as DNA, the CDR3 is TGTGCCAGCAGTGAAATATGGGGCAGCTCGGGCCGGCAGCCCCAGCATTTT.